Sequencing of this T cell receptor (beta chain) was carried out in a study of molecular identifiers for immune sequencing clone quantification. Study-level results: Under 1% of molecules in naive cells, but over 99% of effector molecules, belonged to clones above 20 RNA copies. A shared barcode on identical TCR molecules could lead to underestimated sizes for highly expanded clones.

A remark on this clonotype: What it recognizes is unknown.

Losses at the gene ends were 1 base for V and 8 bases for J; bases not matched to a gene: 3. CDR1 is SGHVS and CDR2 is FQNEAQ in the germline V gene. This CDR3 has 15 amino acids. One entry per CDR3 protein results from TCRdb running MiXCR on the PCR reads. Among 45,000 to 55,000 distinct CDR3 sequences listed, roughly a third were seen once. Sequenced sample: naive CD8+ T cells from blood, with Jurkat cell RNA spiked in. Specified subset: FACS-sorted CD8+CD4-CCR7+CD45RA+ naive T cells. This receptor was identified in a human donor in good health. Some libraries in this study had Jurkat cell RNA spiked in. The chain recombines TRBV7-8 with TRBJ2-1, with TRBD2 identical over 12 bases. The CDR3: CASSLVLAGGYEQFF. The CDR3 DNA sequence: TGTGCCAGCAGCTTAGTACTAGCGGGAGGCTATGAGCAGTTCTTC.